This T cell receptor (beta chain) was sequenced in a study of OX40 agonist ivuxolimab in advanced cancers. V dropped 3 bases and J dropped 5 bases, with 9 bases sitting between them. The germline V gene encodes CDR1 SGHRS and CDR2 YFSETQ. CDR3 length: 12 amino acids. Assay used: immunoSEQ multiplex PCR; TCRdb lists only in-frame clones, some missing. The sample lists 71,000 or so clones, nearly 95% occurring once. Study-wide results and limits: The work left the antigen specificity of expanded peripheral T cells undetermined. At doses 0.1 to 3.0 mg/kg, CD4+ and CD8+ clones expanded. More expanded clones were found, on average, in CD8+ than in CD4+ T cells.

At cycle 4 day 1, cycle 7 day 1, and baseline, blood was sampled. About this clone: Its antigen is currently unknown.

The chain uses TRBV5-1 and TRBJ2-7; D might be TRBD1 or TRBD2, each matching 5 bases. The sequencing here drew on CD4+ or CD8+ T cells sorted from blood, taken in a trial of the OX40 agonist ivuxolimab. The TCR originated in an adult with an advanced solid tumor such as melanoma, head and neck, liver or kidney cancer. Here the CDR3 DNA reads TGCGCCAGCAGCTATGGGGGTAACGAGCAGTACTTC. This translates into CASSYGGNEQYF.